This T cell receptor (beta chain) was found in a study of blood T cells in healthy people across ages. It was with a sample-barcoded 5' primer and a J-beta primer mix that a second PCR of about 6 to 12 cycles was run. One entry per CDR3 protein, called by TCRdb with MiXCR from the 5' RACE reads. The sample has about 720,000 distinct CDR3 sequences; around a fifth are singletons. V was trimmed by 1 base and J by 9 bases, leaving 10 bases between them. The CDR3 totals 14 residues. Germline lookup yields CDR1 SEHNR and CDR2 FQNEAQ (reference sequence). The chain couples TRBV7-9 to TRBJ1-6; D gene uncertain. The sample comprised blood. The receptor's source is a man between 65 and 85 years old in good health. CDR3 protein: CASSLGFGVSPLHF. For the CDR3, the DNA is TGTGCCAGCAGCTTAGGGTTTGGCGTTTCACCCCTCCACTTT.